Sequencing of this T cell receptor beta chain was carried out in a study of blood T cell repertoires in COVID-19. About the research overall: The United States, Italy and Spain were the sources of the acute and convalescent COVID-19 samples. PBMCs, B-cell-depleted T cells, or T cells provided the cDNA or gDNA that made up the material.

CDR1 is MGHRA and CDR2 is YSYEKL in the germline V gene. Trimming pared 2 bases from V and 4 bases from J, leaving 17 bases between. This CDR3 spans 16 amino acids. Original processing notes: The authors estimated nucleated cell counts from reference gene primer amplification. Data came from immunoSEQ multiplex PCR; TCRdb stores just in-frame clones and leaves some out. V and J calls plus clone size are reproduced from that table; the DNA served to infer D and trimming. Of some 390,000 clones listed, around nine tenths are singletons. This chain uses TRBV4-1 with TRBJ1-2; a weak D match, TRBD1 (6 bases). This clonotype originated in a human donor in a cohort sampled during active COVID-19. Sequenced material: peripheral blood. The CDR3 coding sequence is TGCGCCAGCAGCCAACCCATCCAGGGAGGGGGCTATGGCTACACCTTC. Its protein product is CASSQPIQGGGYGYTF.